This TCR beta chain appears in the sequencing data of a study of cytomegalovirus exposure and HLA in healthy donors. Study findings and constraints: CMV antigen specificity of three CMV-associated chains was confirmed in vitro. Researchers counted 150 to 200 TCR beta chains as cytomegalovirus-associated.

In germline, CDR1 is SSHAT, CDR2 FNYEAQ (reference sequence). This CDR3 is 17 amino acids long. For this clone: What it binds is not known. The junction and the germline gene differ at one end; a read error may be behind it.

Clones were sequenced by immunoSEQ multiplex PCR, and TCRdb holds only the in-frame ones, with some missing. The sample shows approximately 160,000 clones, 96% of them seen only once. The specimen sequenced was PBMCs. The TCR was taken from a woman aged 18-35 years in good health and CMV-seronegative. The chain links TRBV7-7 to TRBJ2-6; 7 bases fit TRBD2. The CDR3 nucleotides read TGTGCTAGCAGCCCAAGACTAGCCACCTCTGGGGCCAACGTCCTGACTTTC. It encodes CASSPRLATSGANVLTF.